The 26 T cell receptor beta chains listed next were all sequenced from one sample in a study of CD8 T cells in Susac syndrome. Random hexamers served to reverse transcribe roughly 0.45 to 1 ug RNA. TCRdb itself ran the immunoSEQ multiplex PCR reads through MiXCR, one entry per CDR3 protein. There are 180,000 or so distinct CDR3 sequences in the sample; over 85% occur only once, and 0.14% lies in the top ten. Material for sequencing was CD4+ T cells from PBMCs. These receptors were obtained from a human donor in good health.

The genes are TRBV30 and TRBJ2-7, with 7 nucleotides matching TRBD1. Trimming took 2 bases from V and 7 from J; bases not matched to a gene: 5. This CDR3 contains 12 residues. Germline V lookup: CDR1 GTSNPN, CDR2 SVGIG (reference sequence). CDR3 nucleotide sequence: TGTGCCTGGAGTCGGACAGGCCGGGAGCAGTACTTC. This codes for CAWSRTGREQYF.

This sequence joins TRBV4-1 and TRBJ2-1; either TRBD1 or TRBD2 may supply D (6 bases each). CDR1 MGHRA and CDR2 YSYEKL come from the germline V gene. The CDR3 covers 18 residues. V dropped 6 bases and J dropped 4 bases, with 25 bases sitting between them. CDR3 residues: CASRQQERGAKNYNEQFF. For the CDR3, the DNA is TGCGCCAGCAGGCAACAGGAGAGGGGGGCGAAAAATTACAATGAGCAGTTCTTC.

The chain couples TRBV9 to TRBJ2-3, with 8 bases lining up with TRBD2. The germline V gene encodes CDR1 SGDLS and CDR2 YYNGEE. The CDR3 length is 15 residues. V lost 2 bases to trimming and J lost 6 bases; unmatched junction nucleotides: 8. The CDR3 DNA reads as TGTGCCAGCAGCGTTGGCGGGGGGTCGGTCGATACGCAGTATTTT. Amino acids: CASSVGGGSVDTQYF.

The V gene is TRBV18, the J gene TRBJ2-3; 9 nucleotides match TRBD1. Germline CDR1 is KGHSH and CDR2 is LQKENI. The CDR3 consists of 15 residues. J was trimmed by 4 bases and V by 5 bases; bases with no gene match: 7. CDR3 amino acids: CASSSTGTGSDTQYF. CDR3 bases: TGTGCCAGCTCATCTACCGGGACAGGGTCAGATACGCAGTATTTT.

This rearrangement joins TRBV7-3 to TRBJ2-4; D unclear. The CDR3 is made up of 13 amino acids. With 5 bases removed from V and 1 base from J, the gap between germline ends came to 6 bases. CDR1 is SGHTA and CDR2 is FQGTGA in the germline V gene. The DNA for the CDR3 is TGTGCCAGCAGCCCGTCGGCCAAAAACATTCAGTACTTC. It specifies CASSPSAKNIQYF.

This sequence joins TRBV3-1 and TRBJ2-2; a possible D gene is TRBD2 (5 bases). The germline V gene has CDR1 LGHDT and CDR2 YNNKEL (reference sequence). The CDR3 spans 14 residues. V was trimmed by 4 bases and J by 4 bases, leaving 10 bases between them. The CDR3 protein is CASSRGARTGELFF. DNA for the CDR3: TGTGCCAGCAGCCGGGGAGCGCGCACCGGGGAGCTGTTTTTT.

The CDR3: CATSRDLGDEQFF. The CDR3 bases are TGTGCCACCAGCAGAGATCTTGGGGACGAGCAGTTCTTC. The genes are TRBV15 and TRBJ2-1; D tentatively reads TRBD1 or TRBD2 (5 bases each). Looked up from germline, CDR1 is LNHNV and CDR2 is YYDKDF (reference sequence). The CDR3 length is 13 residues. V was pared by 0 bases and J by 10 bases, with 10 bases between. The complete variable domain, with remaining parts taken from reference TRBV15 and TRBJ2-1, reads DAMVIQNPRYQVTQFGKPVTLSCSQTLNHNVMYWYQQKSSQAPKLLFHYYDKDFNNEADTPDNFQSRRPNTSFCFLDIRSPGLGDTAMYLCATSRDLGDEQFFGPGTRLTVL.

The gene calls are TRBV6-2 or TRBV6-3 and TRBJ2-3, with 9 nucleotides matching TRBD2. The CDR3 has 14 amino acids. Germline V gene data show CDR1 as MNHEY and CDR2 as SVGEGT. The V gene end was trimmed by 6 bases and the J gene end by 3 bases; junction bases not matched to a gene: 4. The CDR3 reads CASRPSGGTDTQYF. Written as DNA, the CDR3 is TGTGCCAGCAGACCCAGCGGGGGGACAGATACGCAGTATTTT.

The V gene is TRBV20-1, the J gene TRBJ2-7; 9 nucleotides match TRBD1. Germline lookup yields CDR1 DFQATT and CDR2 SNEGSKA (reference sequence). With 7 bases clipped from V and 0 bases from J, the junction kept 7 bases outside the gene matches. The CDR3 contains 14 residues. The CDR3 sequence: CSVTGTGSSYEQYF. The CDR3 DNA is TGCAGTGTCACAGGGACAGGGAGCTCCTACGAGCAGTACTTC.

The chain links TRBV6-2 or TRBV6-3 to TRBJ2-6; perhaps D is TRBD1 or TRBD2 (7 bases each). Trimming took 7 bases from V and 12 from J, leaving 22 bases between them. The germline gives CDR1 MNHEY, CDR2 SVGEGT. The CDR3 is 15 residues long. The CDR3 region is CASTKGGTDVFVLTF. As DNA, the CDR3 is TGTGCCAGCACCAAGGGGGGGACAGACGTTTTCGTCCTGACTTTC.

The gene calls are TRBV3-1 and TRBJ2-5; 8 positions agree with TRBD2. The CDR3 has 15 residues. The junction had 7 bases not matched to a gene; V was cut back by 1 base and J by 6 bases. Germline V gene sequence: CDR1 LGHDT, CDR2 YNNKEL (reference sequence). The CDR3 DNA follows: TGTGCCAGCAGCCAAGTTCGCGGGGGGAAGCAGACCCAGTACTTC. Translated: CASSQVRGGKQTQYF.

V gene TRBV3-1 combines with J gene TRBJ2-7, with D possibly matching TRBD1 (5 bases). Germline CDR1 is LGHDT and CDR2 is YNNKEL (reference sequence). CDR3 size: 13 residues. Between the trimmed V and J ends, which lost 4 bases and 3 bases, there was a span of 10 bases. The DNA of the CDR3 is TGTGCCAGCAGCCCCATCCAGGGCTACGAGCAGTACTTC. As protein: CASSPIQGYEQYF.

The chain links TRBV5-1 to TRBJ1-2, with a possible D match to TRBD1 (5 bases). Trimming pared 4 bases from V and 4 bases from J, leaving 17 bases between. This CDR3 spans 15 amino acids. Per the germline V gene, CDR1 is SGHRS and CDR2 is YFSETQ. CDR3 in amino acids: CASSNGTRQGYGYTF. The CDR3, as DNA: TGCGCCAGCAGCAATGGGACGAGGCAGGGCTATGGCTACACCTTC.

V usage is TRBV18 and J usage is TRBJ1-3, with TRBD1 matching over 7 bases. Trimming cost V 4 bases and J 2 bases; bases outside gene matches: 2. The CDR3 length is 14 residues. CDR1 and CDR2 (germline): KGHSH, LQKENI. This CDR3 is CASSRDSPGNTIYF. Written as DNA, the CDR3 is TGTGCCAGCTCACGGGACAGTCCTGGAAACACCATATATTTT.

This chain uses TRBV24-1 with TRBJ2-2; unclear D gene. Trimming cost V 3 bases and J 3 bases, with 10 bases left between them. Per the germline V gene, CDR1 is KGHDR and CDR2 is SFDVKD. The CDR3 length is 15 residues. This CDR3 reads CATSDRGAYTGELFF. Here the CDR3 DNA reads TGTGCCACCAGTGATCGTGGAGCTTACACCGGGGAGCTGTTTTTT.

The count of this clonotype is one. The chain carries TRBV15 and TRBJ1-6; 8 bases line up with TRBD1. Germline trimming cut 0 bases from V and 6 bases from J; bases unmatched to any gene: 1. The CDR3 sequence is 15 residues long. From germline, CDR1 is LNHNV and CDR2 YYDKDF (reference sequence). The CDR3: CATSRDGQGNSPLHF. The DNA of the CDR3 is TGTGCCACCAGCAGAGATGGACAGGGTAATTCACCCCTCCACTTT.

The chain employs TRBV19 and TRBJ2-7; D is possibly TRBD1 or TRBD2 (5 bases each). Between the trimmed V and J ends, which lost 3 bases and 5 bases, there was a span of 11 bases. Germline CDR1 LNHDA, CDR2 SQIVND (reference sequence). This CDR3 has 13 residues. The CDR3 loop reads CASSISRDHEQYF. CDR3 sequence (DNA): TGTGCCAGTAGTATCAGTAGGGACCACGAGCAGTACTTC.

The chain is built from TRBV21-1 and TRBJ2-7. TRBV21-1 is a known pseudogene. There are 12 residues in the CDR3. CDR3 sequence reads: CASSKSGYEQYF. The CDR3 DNA is TGTGCCAGCAGCAAAAGCGGGTACGAGCAGTACTTC.

V is TRBV7-2 and J is TRBJ1-2; 11 bases line up with TRBD1. V shed 4 bases and J 8 bases; nucleotides not matched to a gene: 9. Germline CDR1 is SGHTA and CDR2 is FQGNSA. The length of the CDR3 is 15 residues. CDR3 in DNA: TGTGCCAGCAGCTCTGGAGGACAGGGGGCCCGGGGCTACACCTTC. It is translated as CASSSGGQGARGYTF.

The chain recombines TRBV6-2 or TRBV6-3 with TRBJ2-5; possibly TRBD1 for D (5 bases). CDR3 length: 12 residues. The germline V gene encodes CDR1 MNHEY and CDR2 SVGEGT. V lost 7 bases and J lost 2, with 8 bases in between. The DNA of the CDR3 is TGTGCCAGCACTGACAGACAAGAGACCCAGTACTTC. As protein: CASTDRQETQYF.

This clonotype was recorded a few times. The chain carries TRBV14 and TRBJ2-5; D remains ambiguous. Germline-derived CDR1 and CDR2 are SGHDN and FVKESK. This CDR3 is built from 12 residues. Trimming left V 4 bases short and J 2 bases short, with 5 bases between. CDR3 DNA sequence: TGTGCCAGCAGCCGCTTTCAAGAGACCCAGTACTTC. As protein: CASSRFQETQYF.

The chain has TRBV3-1 and TRBJ1-1, with a tentative D call TRBD1 (5 bases). Germline lookup yields CDR1 LGHDT and CDR2 YNNKEL (reference sequence). V dropped 4 bases and J dropped 3 bases, with 9 bases sitting between them. The length of the CDR3 is 13 residues. CDR3 bases: TGTGCCAGCAGCCGCCAGGGAGACACTGAAGCTTTCTTT. Translated: CASSRQGDTEAFF.

The chain links TRBV7-9 to TRBJ2-3; TRBD2 is a possible D gene (6 bases). Germline V gene lookup returns CDR1 SEHNR and CDR2 FQNEAQ (reference sequence). The CDR3 consists of 14 residues. V lost 4 bases to trimming and J lost 1 base, with 9 bases between them. CDR3 in amino acids: CASSWDFRTDTQYF. The CDR3 DNA is TGTGCCAGCAGCTGGGACTTCCGCACAGATACGCAGTATTTT. Full variable domain (rest looked up from reference TRBV7-9 and TRBJ2-3): DTGVSQNPRHKITKRGQNVTFRCDPISEHNRLYWYRQTLGQGPEFLTYFQNEAQLEKSRLLSDRFSAERPKGSFSTLEIQRTEQGDSAMYLCASSWDFRTDTQYFGPGTRLTVL.

This clonotype has just one count. V usage is TRBV28 and J usage is TRBJ2-7; tentative D call: TRBD1 (6 bases). CDR1 is MDHEN, CDR2 SYDVKM, per germline. V was pared by 5 bases and J by 6 bases, with 20 bases between. The CDR3 runs 15 residues. CDR3 sequence: CASSPPSPTGPEQYF. The DNA for the CDR3 is TGTGCCAGCAGTCCACCGTCCCCGACAGGTCCCGAGCAGTACTTC.

V and J are TRBV20-1 and TRBJ2-7, with 13 nucleotides matching TRBD2. The length of the CDR3 is 14 residues. The germline V gene has CDR1 DFQATT and CDR2 SNEGSKA (reference sequence). J lost 9 bases, V lost 3 bases, and 8 bases had no gene match. This CDR3 is CSASTGTSGVVQYF. The CDR3 DNA is TGCAGTGCTAGCACCGGGACTAGCGGGGTGGTGCAGTACTTC.

Note on this clonotype: One end of the junction is discordant with germline, which a read error may explain. V and J are TRBV12-5 and TRBJ2-1; the D gene is possibly TRBD2 (6 bases). Germline V CDR1 and CDR2: LGHNT, FRNRAP. The CDR3 is made up of 12 amino acids. The CDR3 is CASGLDYTGDSF. The CDR3 DNA reads as TGTGCTAGTGGTTTGGATTACACGGGAGATAGCTTC.